This T cell receptor beta chain was found in a study of cytomegalovirus exposure and HLA in healthy donors. This CDR3 has 14 amino acids. Trimming cost V 3 bases and J 1 base, with 6 bases left between them. Germline V CDR1 and CDR2: KGHSH, LQKENI. Findings and limits, study-wide: As confirmed in vitro, a few CMV-associated chains were specific for CMV antigens.

Healthy bone marrow donors made up the donor group. As regards this clone: Its specificity is unknown.

The primer mix had 60 Vbeta and 13 Jbeta primers. Method: immunoSEQ multiplex PCR; TCRdb's copy keeps in-frame clones and lacks some. The listing contains roughly 120,000 clones. This chain uses TRBV18 with TRBJ2-2; D may be TRBD2 (5 bases). Sequencing input: PBMCs. The receptor was isolated from a man aged 30 to 45 in good health and CMV-seronegative. CDR3 DNA sequence: TGTGCCAGCTCACCCGGGGAGAACACCGGGGAGCTGTTTTTT. It codes for CASSPGENTGELFF.